The entry below gives a single TCR beta chain sequence along with its context. Its matching antigen is unknown. CDR1 is LNHDA and CDR2 is SQIVND in the germline V gene (reference sequence). The CDR3 is 14 amino acids. V lost 5 bases, J lost 2 bases, and 12 bases lay in between. The source of the sample is a study of beta chain features in type 1 diabetes. Study-wide findings and caveats: Comparison showed that naive, central memory and Treg TCRB repertoires appeared more similar among patients than among healthy donors. Fewer insertions but more deletions were seen at VDJ junctions in type 1 diabetes patients. Across all four CD4+ subsets, people with type 1 diabetes showed modestly shorter TCRB CDR3s.

The sequenced template was cDNA made from the entire isolated RNA. Some clones are missing from TCRdb's copy, which holds only in-frame ones; the method was immunoSEQ multiplex PCR. Of about 650,000 clones detected, about an eighth appear once; the ten largest clones hold over 0.1%. The sequenced material came from naive CD4+ T cells from blood. The source of this sequence is a man aged 30 to 39 with type 1 diabetes. The gene calls are TRBV19 and TRBJ1-2; D is possibly TRBD1 (5 bases). As DNA, the CDR3 is TGTGCCAGTAGTGCAGGGATGCCGAACTATGGCTACACCTTC. It yields the protein CASSAGMPNYGYTF.